This T cell receptor beta chain was sequenced for a study of blood T cell repertoires in COVID-19. Study in general: Both acute and convalescent COVID-19 samples were obtained from the United States, Italy and Spain. The cDNA or gDNA used as material had been derived from T cells, B-cell-depleted T cells, or PBMCs.

In germline, CDR1 is LGHNA, CDR2 YSLEER. V gave up 1 base and J gave up 1 base; unmatched junction bases: 11. The CDR3 is 19 amino acids. Study processing details: Reference gene primer amplification gave estimated nucleated cell counts. TCRdb's table, derived via immunoSEQ multiplex PCR, lists solely in-frame clones and lacks some. V and J calls and clone size are copied from that table; D and trimming were computed from the DNA. The data contain over 100,000 clones, roughly 81% of them singletons. This clonotype was obtained from a human donor in a cohort sampled during active COVID-19. The chain employs TRBV4-3 and TRBJ1-4; 8 nucleotides agree with TRBD1. The specimen was peripheral blood. For the CDR3, the DNA is TGCGCCAGCAGCCAAGCCAGAGCAGGGGGCGTTGGAACTAATGAAAAACTGTTTTTT. Its translation: CASSQARAGGVGTNEKLFF.